Listed here are 9 T cell receptor beta chains from one sample, sequenced in a study of monozygotic twins with inflammatory bowel disease. One entry per CDR3 protein, without DNA, is what TCRdb gives after re-calling the 5' RACE reads. The table for this sample gives roughly 300,000 distinct CDR3 sequences. Sequences were obtained from blood. The receptors come from a human donor with ulcerative colitis or Crohn's disease, or a healthy co-twin of an affected twin (not recorded which).

The chain combines TRBV20-1 with TRBJ2-7; lacking DNA, the TRBD1 call made by TCRdb goes unchecked. Germline V gene data show CDR1 as DFQATT and CDR2 as SNEGSKA (reference sequence). This CDR3 has 13 residues. The CDR3 here is CSATGQFIYEQYF.

The chain couples TRBV7-2 to TRBJ2-1; the TCRdb D gene call, TRBD1, has no DNA to confirm it. Germline V gives CDR1 SGHTA, CDR2 FQGNSA. The length of the CDR3 is 14 residues. This CDR3 is CASSLAIQGGEQFF. The complete variable domain, with remaining parts taken from reference TRBV7-2 and TRBJ2-1, reads GAGVSQSPSNKVTEKGKDVELRCDPISGHTALYWYRQSLGQGLEFLIYFQGNSAPDKSGLPSDRFSAERTGGSVSTLTIQRTQQEDSAVYLCASSLAIQGGEQFFGPGTRLTVL.

This chain connects TRBV6-1 to TRBJ2-7. CDR3 length equals 11 residues. In germline, CDR1 is MNHNS, CDR2 SASEGT. This chain's CDR3 is CVSSDPKEQYF.

The chain has TRBV20-1 and TRBJ1-1; the TCRdb D gene call, TRBD1, has no DNA to confirm it. From germline, CDR1 is DFQATT and CDR2 SNEGSKA (reference sequence). The CDR3 sequence is 15 residues long. CDR3 protein: CSAPGGGLVNTEAFF.

CDR3: CASSTGFEQYF. V usage is TRBV11-2 and J usage is TRBJ2-7; TCRdb selects TRBD1, and the lack of DNA leaves this call unchecked. There are 11 residues in the CDR3. Germline V gene data show CDR1 as SGHAT and CDR2 as FQNNGV.

V is TRBV9 and J is TRBJ2-2. The CDR3 is 12 residues long. Germline V gene data show CDR1 as SGDLS and CDR2 as YYNGEE. The CDR3 loop reads CASSVNSGELFF.

The CDR3 is CSKLAGFSYNEQFF. The genes are TRBV20-1 and TRBJ2-1; TCRdb outputs TRBD2, but without DNA this stays unchecked. Germline loops: CDR1 DFQATT, CDR2 SNEGSKA (reference sequence). The CDR3 is 14 amino acids.

This chain uses TRBV6-5 with TRBJ1-2; TCRdb picks TRBD1, but there is no DNA to check that call. The germline gives CDR1 MNHEY, CDR2 SVGAGI. The CDR3 runs to 17 residues. This CDR3 is CASSYGTGGFRMDGYTF.

The chain is built from TRBV7-2 and TRBJ2-7; absent DNA, TCRdb's TRBD2 call cannot be checked. Germline V gene data show CDR1 as SGHTA and CDR2 as FQGNSA. There are 17 residues in the CDR3. CDR3: CASSFGGIRLADYEQYF.